These 18 T cell receptor beta chains originate from one sample sequenced in a study of human T cells and chemical hapten exposure (dated by TCRdb to the early 2020s). The library was built by means of RACE. TCRdb records NextSeq 500 as the sequencer. TCRdb cleaned the public reads at Q25 with fastp, built clones with MiXCR and kept in-frame beta chains. Every distinct CDR3 protein forms one entry, paired with its most common genes and DNA. In this sample the table shows more than 80,000 distinct CDR3 sequences, 9.5% to 14% of which occur a single time. The top ten clonotypes cover approximately 3.7% of the sample. In light of the paper, this sample's time point label describes: patch test 3, about 24 weeks after DPC sensitization. Reading the label with the study, this specimen's treatment or condition is: therapeutic diphenylcyclopropenone sensitization with weekly scalp DPC. Sequencing was performed on whole blood, taken in connection with sensitization to the hapten diphenylcyclopropenone (DPC). These receptor sequences come from a woman aged 45-65 years with alopecia areata. Some clones in this sample may be carry-over from other donors' samples.

Many counts were recorded for this clonotype. The V call is TRBV27, the J call TRBJ1-6, with 9 bases fitting TRBD1. This CDR3 contains 17 residues. V lost 6 bases, J lost 8 bases, and 14 bases stayed unmatched. CDR1 and CDR2 (germline): MNHEY, SMNVEV (reference sequence). The CDR3 nucleotides are TGTGCCAGCAGGCCTCGGACAGGGGTTTCGCGAGATTCACCCCTCCACTTT. It is translated as CASRPRTGVSRDSPLHF.

This clonotype has ten or more counts. The chain carries TRBV29-1 and TRBJ2-1; D might be TRBD2 (5 bases). The CDR3 covers 12 residues. The V and J ends lost 8 bases and 1 base respectively, with 9 bases between them. The germline CDR1 and CDR2 sequences are SQVTM and ANQGSEA. The CDR3 DNA sequence: TGCAGCCTCGGGGAGTCCTACAATGAGCAGTTCTTC. Protein sequence: CSLGESYNEQFF.

There are a few counts of this clonotype. The chain employs TRBV27 and TRBJ1-5; D gene unclear. Between the trimmed V and J ends, which lost 8 bases and 0 bases, there was a span of 17 bases. CDR3 size: 16 residues. CDR1 and CDR2 (germline): MNHEY, SMNVEV (reference sequence). CDR3 nucleotide sequence: TGTGCCAGCCTCCCCTCGGTCGGGTTTAGCAATCAGCCCCAGCATTTT. Translated: CASLPSVGFSNQPQHF.

This clonotype showed up many times. The chain has TRBV12-3 or TRBV12-4 and TRBJ2-3, with 10 bases that match TRBD2. After removal of 0 bases from V and 5 bases from J, the junction contained 2 bases not matched to a gene. The CDR3 consists of 15 residues. The CDR3 region is CASSLALAGKDTQYF. DNA of the CDR3: TGTGCCAGCAGTTTAGCACTAGCGGGGAAAGATACGCAGTATTTT.

At least ten counts were recorded for this clonotype. The chain employs TRBV5-1 and TRBJ2-5, with 8 bases matching TRBD2. The length of the CDR3 is 16 residues. Germline CDR1 SGHRS, CDR2 YFSETQ. With 0 bases clipped from V and 5 bases from J, the junction kept 9 bases outside the gene matches. The CDR3 loop is CASSLDPLTSAETQYF. CDR3 coding DNA: TGCGCCAGCAGCTTGGATCCCTTGACTAGCGCTGAGACCCAGTACTTC. Combining the CDR3 with reference TRBV5-1 and TRBJ2-5 gives the whole variable domain KAGVTQTPRYLIKTRGQQVTLSCSPISGHRSVSWYQQTPGQGLQFLFEYFSETQRNKGNFPGRFSGRQFSNSRSEMNVSTLELGDSALYLCASSLDPLTSAETQYFGPGTRLLVL.

This clonotype occurred many times. The chain links TRBV2 to TRBJ1-5; D not certain. Per the germline V gene, CDR1 is SNHLY and CDR2 is FYNNEI. Between the trimmed V and J ends, which lost 0 bases and 0 bases, there was a span of 12 bases. The CDR3 loop spans 17 amino acids. The DNA of the CDR3 is TGTGCCAGCAGTGAAGCGCTTCGGCCTAATAGCAATCAGCCCCAGCATTTT. It is translated as CASSEALRPNSNQPQHF.

This clonotype was seen only a few times. The chain links TRBV5-1 to TRBJ2-5, with D unclear. The V gene's germline CDR1 is SGHRS and CDR2 YFSETQ. V was trimmed by 0 bases and J by 3 bases, leaving 9 bases between them. There are 14 residues in the CDR3. CDR3 sequence (DNA): TGCGCCAGCAGCTTGGTCGGCAGAGAAGAGACCCAGTACTTC. This translates into CASSLVGREETQYF.

Only one count was recorded for this clonotype. The chain carries TRBV12-3 or TRBV12-4 and TRBJ1-2; maybe TRBD1 (5 bases). CDR3 length equals 12 residues. Trimming took 6 bases from V and 7 from J, leaving 12 bases between them. CDR3 nucleotide sequence: TGTGCCAGCAGCTTAAAGGGGACTGGCTACACCTTC. Its translation: CASSLKGTGYTF.

This clonotype was detected only a few times. The rearrangement uses TRBV6-6 and TRBJ2-3; 10 nucleotides align to TRBD2. The ends lost 0 bases at V and 8 bases at J; junction bases unmatched: 5. The CDR3 is made up of 15 amino acids. The germline gives CDR1 MNHNY, CDR2 SVGAGI (reference sequence). The CDR3 sequence: CASSYSLAGERTQYF. The CDR3 DNA reads as TGTGCCAGCAGTTACTCGCTAGCGGGAGAGCGTACGCAGTATTTT.

This clonotype was found a few times. This chain uses TRBV10-3 with TRBJ2-2; D ambiguous. Trimming left V 4 bases short and J 7 bases short, with 13 bases between. The CDR3 runs to 14 residues. Germline assignment: CDR1 ENHRY and CDR2 SYGVKD. CDR3 in DNA: TGTGCCATCAGTGTCAGGCATGAGGACGGGGAGCTGTTTTTT. It specifies CAISVRHEDGELFF.

This chain links TRBV5-4 with TRBJ2-3; no firm D call. The germline gives CDR1 SGHNT, CDR2 YYREEE (reference sequence). V was trimmed by 6 bases and J by 2 bases, leaving 16 bases between them. CDR3 size: 15 residues. The CDR3 DNA reads TGTGCCAGCAAAAGAGACTCGAGGTCCACAGATACGCAGTATTTT. It yields the protein CASKRDSRSTDTQYF.

This chain uses TRBV6-6 with TRBJ2-3; D may be TRBD1 or TRBD2 (6 bases each). V was trimmed by 2 bases and J by 1 base, leaving 25 bases between them. The CDR3 spans 20 residues. Germline-derived CDR1 and CDR2 are MNHNY and SVGAGI (reference sequence). CDR3 amino acids: CASSYPPLPRPGEGTDTQYF. In DNA, the CDR3 is TGTGCCAGCAGTTACCCACCTTTACCTCGCCCAGGGGAGGGCACAGATACGCAGTATTTT.

This clonotype was observed at least ten times. The chain links TRBV29-1 to TRBJ2-7, with D maybe TRBD1 (6 bases). V was cut by 4 bases and J by 0 bases, with 19 bases left in between. Germline V gene lookup returns CDR1 SQVTM and CDR2 ANQGSEA. This CDR3 comprises 16 residues. The DNA for the CDR3 is TGCAGCGTTGTATTACTGGACAGTGTTTACTCCTACGAGCAGTACTTC. Encoded protein: CSVVLLDSVYSYEQYF.

In this sample, this clonotype turned up a few times. This chain uses TRBV24-1 with TRBJ2-7; D is undetermined. Between the trimmed V and J ends, which lost 5 bases and 3 bases, there was a span of 10 bases. Germline V gene data show CDR1 as KGHDR and CDR2 as SFDVKD. This CDR3 spans 13 amino acids. The CDR3 nucleotides are TGTGCCACCAGTGCCCCCGGGCGCTACGAGCAGTACTTC. Its protein is CATSAPGRYEQYF.

This clonotype was seen repeatedly, ten times or more. J is TRBJ2-7 and V is TRBV18; maybe TRBD2 (5 bases). Germline CDR1 reads KGHSH; CDR2 reads LQKENI. The germline V and J ends were trimmed by 2 bases and 2 bases, with 10 bases remaining between them. There are 14 residues in the CDR3. DNA for the CDR3: TGTGCCAGCTCACCATGGACTGGCCCCTACGAGCAGTACTTC. Translated, it gives CASSPWTGPYEQYF.

This clonotype was seen at least ten times. The chain recombines TRBV5-1 with TRBJ1-5, with a tentative D call TRBD1 (5 bases). Germline V lookup: CDR1 SGHRS, CDR2 YFSETQ. With 0 bases removed from V and 2 bases from J, the gap between germline ends came to 6 bases. The length of the CDR3 is 14 residues. The CDR3 bases are TGCGCCAGCAGCTTGGGAGGGGGCAATCAGCCCCAGCATTTT. This gives the protein CASSLGGGNQPQHF.

In the case of this clonotype: In this CDR3 the conserved last residue, phenylalanine or tryptophan, is missing, so a read error is likely. This chain joins TRBV28 and TRBJ2-7; D perhaps matches TRBD1 (5 bases). V lost 7 bases, J lost 3 bases, and 19 bases lay in between. This CDR3 region has 15 residues. Germline lookup yields CDR1 MDHEN and CDR2 SYDVKM. DNA of the CDR3: TGTGCCAGCACCGCACAGGAGCTAGGGAACTACGAGCAGTACTGC. Translation: CASTAQELGNYEQYC.

The chain joins TRBV29-1 to TRBJ2-7; 14 nucleotides align to TRBD2. The CDR3 covers 15 residues. The junction had 6 bases not matched to a gene; V was cut back by 7 bases and J by 1 base. Germline V gives CDR1 SQVTM, CDR2 ANQGSEA. The CDR3 here is CSGTGTSGRSYEQYF. The CDR3 DNA reads TGCAGCGGGACCGGGACTAGCGGGAGATCCTACGAGCAGTACTTC.